The rows below give T cell receptor beta chains drawn from one sample of a study of beta chain features in type 1 diabetes. The data were produced by immunoSEQ multiplex PCR, yet TCRdb's version contains in-frame clones alone and is incomplete. The sample records about 360,000 clones, roughly an eighth being singletons. The sequenced sample consisted of naive CD4+ T cells from blood. All receptors derive from a man between 18 and 29 years old in good health. CDR3s include the opening cysteine and the closing phenylalanine or tryptophan. Fields, in order: V gene, CDR3 protein.

V: TRBV6-6; CDR3: CASSYSKSPNEQFF
V: TRBV28; CDR3: CASSASGGALDTQYF
V: TRBV2; CDR3: CASSATPGHSPLHF
V: TRBV7-2; CDR3: CASSFRGGGEYEQYF
V: TRBV6-6; CDR3: CASSYVDSGSREQFF
V: TRBV7-3; CDR3: CASSPGADYGYTF
V: TRBV11-2; CDR3: CASSALTGPDQPQHF
V: TRBV19; CDR3: CASSIGGWYSNQPQHF
V: TRBV28; CDR3: CASRPSGGKLGEQYF
V: TRBV7-9; CDR3: CASSLGANQPQHF
V: TRBV7-9; CDR3: CASSLAGINQPQHF
V: TRBV5-1; CDR3: CASSQPTSRGDEQFF
V: TRBV7-9; CDR3: CASSSRTVDGYTF
V: TRBV6-1; CDR3: CASRMADYGYTF
V: TRBV6-6; CDR3: CASRETGTSYEQYF
V: TRBV28; CDR3: CASSSPSYETGANVLTF
V: TRBV7-2; CDR3: CASSLDPGETQYF
V: TRBV19; CDR3: CASTPDIQGRTEAFF
V: TRBV6-1; CDR3: CASSKQGNQPQHF
V: TRBV5-1; CDR3: CASSPGLAGGYNEQFF
V: TRBV19; CDR3: CASSPRQGWGDYGYTF
V: TRBV2; CDR3: CASSGGTGLTDTQYF
V: TRBV11-2; CDR3: CASSLEREARHEQFF
V: TRBV27; CDR3: CASSRTSGMVGEQFF
V: TRBV9; CDR3: CASSVGGGAKIFQETQYF